This T cell receptor beta chain appears in the sequencing data of a study of T cells in tuberculosis. Study summary: In South Africa, adults with active tuberculosis were compared with IGRA-negative and latently infected IGRA-positive adolescents.

Study-wide results and limits: Smaller alpha distances in active tuberculosis partly reflected shorter CDR3-alpha lengths.

The repertoire was sequenced with immunoSEQ multiplex PCR; TCRdb's copy has only in-frame clones and lacks some. This table has around 35,000 clones, over 85% appearing once. As regards this clone: What it recognizes is unknown.

This clonotype originated in a donor between 10 and 29 years old with latent tuberculosis or without tuberculosis infection. The sample consisted of PBMCs.

The CDR3 spells CASSQEPSSLLVVAKNIQYF. The CDR3 DNA reads as TGCGCCAGCAGCCAAGAACCCTCCAGCCTCCTAGTCGTAGCCAAAAACATTCAGTACTTC. The chain carries TRBV4-1 and TRBJ2-4; D ambiguous. The V gene's germline CDR1 is MGHRA and CDR2 YSYEKL. The CDR3 extends over 20 amino acids. The V gene lost 0 bases and the J gene lost 0 bases, with 21 bases spanning the gap.